What follows is one T cell receptor (beta chain) and its context. Its specificity is unknown. The sample is drawn from a study of T cell responses to AZD1222 COVID-19 vaccine. Study information: Second-dose recipients at about 4 or about 12 weeks were treated as one pooled group. Findings and limits, study-wide: Seropositive AZD1222 recipients at baseline numbered only 6 or 7. An increase in Spike-specific TCR breadth and depth was observed after two AZD1222 doses. Clonal diversity may have been underestimated in mostly white British donors.

This CDR3 is 13 amino acids long. Trimming removed 3 bases at V and 3 bases at J, with 9 bases between. Per germline, CDR1 MNHNS and CDR2 SASEGT. Clones were read by immunoSEQ multiplex PCR, and TCRdb kept only the in-frame ones, dropping some. The data contain around 200,000 clones, roughly 88% of them seen just once; the ten biggest clones take up about 0.53%. The specimen was peripheral blood, collected on day 0 of AZD1222 vaccination. J is TRBJ2-7 and V is TRBV6-1; D is uncertain. This TCR was sampled from an adult in good health. The CDR3 sequence is CASSDTWDYEQYF. CDR3 nucleotide sequence: TGTGCCAGCAGTGACACATGGGACTACGAGCAGTACTTC.